The 18 T cell receptor beta chains presented below share a single source sample, sequenced in a study of shared clonotypes between healthy human individuals. The method was immunoSEQ multiplex PCR; TCRdb's version includes in-frame clones alone and lacks a portion of them. The table records 1.5 million to 2.5 million clones, about 94% of them present only once. CD45RO-negative, CCR7-positively selected cells formed the naive CD8 fraction, excluding terminally differentiated effector memory CD45RA+ cells. The sequencing sample was made of naive CD8+ T cells sorted from blood. These receptors came from a man aged 18 to 29 in good health.

Notes on this clone: Other DNA sequences in the sample encode the same CDR3. The chain is built from TRBV13 and TRBJ2-7; TRBD1 is a possible D gene (5 bases). Germline CDR1 is PRHDT and CDR2 is FYEKMQ (reference sequence). The CDR3 sequence is 14 residues long. The ends were cut back, 4 bases at V and 0 bases at J, with 10 bases in the middle. CDR3 nucleotides: TGTGCCAGCAGCTCCCGGACACACTCCTACGAGCAGTACTTC. It translates to CASSSRTHSYEQYF.

This clone appeared a single time. Other DNA sequences of this sample code for an identical CDR3. The chain combines TRBV5-1 with TRBJ2-7, with D maybe TRBD2 (5 bases). Trimming took 2 bases from V and 4 from J, leaving 10 bases between them. Germline V gene lookup returns CDR1 SGHRS and CDR2 YFSETQ. This CDR3 has 13 residues. In DNA, the CDR3 is TGCGCCAGCAGCTTCGGCCCGGGGTACGAGCAGTACTTC. The encoded protein is CASSFGPGYEQYF.

V and J are TRBV11-2 and TRBJ1-5, with TRBD1 as a possible D gene (5 bases). Per the germline V gene, CDR1 is SGHAT and CDR2 is FQNNGV. V lost 5 bases, J lost 1 base, and 15 bases lay in between. The CDR3 spans 16 residues. As DNA, the CDR3 is TGTGCCAGCAGCCCCATAGAGGGACCAAGCAATCAGCCCCAGCATTTT. Its protein is CASSPIEGPSNQPQHF.

Comments on this clone: Other DNA sequences within the sample encode an identical CDR3. This rearrangement joins TRBV27 to TRBJ2-7; possible D gene TRBD1, 6 bases. CDR1 is MNHEY and CDR2 is SMNVEV in the germline V gene (reference sequence). V gave up 6 bases and J gave up 3 bases, with 6 bases separating them. The CDR3 is 11 residues long. CDR3 DNA sequence: TGTGCCAGCAGCAGGGGCTACGAGCAGTACTTC. Translation: CASSRGYEQYF.

The chain recombines TRBV7-9 with TRBJ1-3; 7 positions agree with TRBD1. The CDR3 is made up of 17 amino acids. J was trimmed by 0 bases and V by 6 bases; bases with no gene match: 11. Germline V gene data show CDR1 as SEHNR and CDR2 as FQNEAQ (reference sequence). For the CDR3, the DNA is TGTGCCAGCAGTTCTCCGGGACAGAGCCTCTCTGGAAACACCATATATTTT. As protein: CASSSPGQSLSGNTIYF.

V usage is TRBV19 and J usage is TRBJ1-2; D unclear. The germline gives CDR1 LNHDA, CDR2 SQIVND (reference sequence). The CDR3 extends over 14 amino acids. V was pared by 1 base and J by 0 bases, with 6 bases between. The CDR3 reads CASSIGPTNYGYTF. CDR3 DNA: TGTGCCAGTAGTATAGGCCCAACTAACTATGGCTACACCTTC. The variable domain in full, with the rest retrieved from reference TRBV19 and TRBJ1-2, is DGGITQSPKYLFRKEGQNVTLSCEQNLNHDAMYWYRQDPGQGLRLIYYSQIVNDFQKGDIAEGYSVSREKKESFPLTVTSAQKNPTAFYLCASSIGPTNYGYTFGSGTRLTVV.

This sequence joins TRBV9 and TRBJ2-2, with 7 bases fitting TRBD2. The CDR3 has 17 residues. Trimming removed 2 bases from V and 0 bases from J; junction bases left unmatched: 7. Germline CDR1 is SGDLS and CDR2 is YYNGEE. The CDR3 DNA reads TGTGCCAGCAGCGTGAATGAACTAGCGCCGAACACCGGGGAGCTGTTTTTT. This sequence encodes CASSVNELAPNTGELFF.

The rearrangement joins TRBV9 to TRBJ2-4, with 7 nucleotides matching TRBD1. Germline V gene sequence: CDR1 SGDLS, CDR2 YYNGEE. The CDR3 totals 14 residues. V lost 3 bases to trimming and J lost 5 bases; unmatched junction nucleotides: 5. The DNA for the CDR3 is TGTGCCAGCAGCGGGGACAGCTACGAAAACATTCAGTACTTC. Amino acid sequence: CASSGDSYENIQYF.

The CDR3 loop reads CASSPRGEGSRLGNQPQHF. The DNA for the CDR3 is TGTGCCAGCAGCCCAAGGGGGGAAGGGTCGAGGTTGGGCAATCAGCCCCAGCATTTT. The rearrangement links TRBV7-8 to TRBJ1-5; tentative D call: TRBD1 (6 bases). The CDR3 has 19 residues. Deletions cut 5 bases from V and 2 bases from J, with 25 bases between. Germline V gene sequence: CDR1 SGHVS, CDR2 FQNEAQ. The entire variable domain, with the rest obtained from reference TRBV7-8 and TRBJ1-5, is as follows: GAGVSQSPRYKVAKRGQDVALRCDPISGHVSLFWYQQALGQGPEFLTYFQNEAQLDKSGLPSDRFFAERPEGSVSTLKIQRTQQEDSAVYLCASSPRGEGSRLGNQPQHFGDGTRLSIL.

The chain is built from TRBV7-2 and TRBJ1-2; 9 positions agree with TRBD1. The germline CDR1 and CDR2 sequences are SGHTA and FQGNSA. Germline trimming cut 6 bases from V and 3 bases from J; bases unmatched to any gene: 5. CDR3 length equals 14 residues. The chain's CDR3 is CASSSTGGDYGYTF. In nucleotides, the CDR3 is TGTGCCAGCAGTTCCACAGGGGGCGACTATGGCTACACCTTC.

The chain couples TRBV4-2 to TRBJ2-1, with D maybe TRBD2 (5 bases). V was trimmed by 0 bases and J by 6 bases, leaving 12 bases between them. CDR1 and CDR2 from the germline V gene are LGHNA and YNFKEQ. The CDR3 loop spans 15 amino acids. The CDR3 protein is CASSQDEGDGNEQFF. The CDR3 bases are TGTGCCAGCAGCCAAGATGAGGGAGATGGCAATGAGCAGTTCTTC.

The rearrangement uses TRBV5-4 and TRBJ2-7; D gene unclear. CDR3 length equals 14 residues. Trimming pared 3 bases from V and 0 bases from J, leaving 10 bases between. CDR1 and CDR2 (germline): SGHNT, YYREEE (reference sequence). The CDR3 spells CASSWALNSYEQYF. The CDR3 coding sequence is TGTGCCAGCAGCTGGGCCTTAAACTCCTACGAGCAGTACTTC.

The chain couples TRBV5-1 to TRBJ1-2; 12 bases fit TRBD1. This CDR3 is built from 16 residues. J lost 6 bases, V lost 4 bases, and 10 bases had no gene match. Germline values: CDR1 SGHRS, CDR2 YFSETQ. CDR3 protein: CASSPGQGAGADGYTF. CDR3 DNA sequence: TGCGCCAGCAGCCCGGGACAGGGGGCGGGTGCGGATGGCTACACCTTC.

As concerns this clone: The same CDR3 also results from other DNA sequences found in this sample. This chain connects TRBV10-2 to TRBJ2-7; tentatively, D is TRBD2 (6 bases). This CDR3 has 13 residues. Germline V gene data show CDR1 as WSHSY and CDR2 as SAAADI. V lost 2 bases to trimming and J lost 1 base, with 6 bases between them. CDR3 in amino acids: CASSEGGSYEQYF. For the CDR3, the DNA is TGCGCCAGCAGTGAGGGGGGGTCCTACGAGCAGTACTTC.

The chain is built from TRBV30 and TRBJ1-5; D gene unclear. V was cut by 1 base and J by 9 bases, with 16 bases left in between. Looked up from germline, CDR1 is GTSNPN and CDR2 is SVGIG (reference sequence). The CDR3 extends over 14 amino acids. The CDR3 DNA is TGTGCCTGGAGTGCGGAGGCTGGGTCCCCGCCCCAGCATTTT. Amino acid sequence: CAWSAEAGSPPQHF.

This chain uses TRBV2 with TRBJ1-1; D ambiguous. The germline CDR1 and CDR2 sequences are SNHLY and FYNNEI. V lost 3 bases and J lost 5, with 10 bases in between. The CDR3 is made up of 13 amino acids. CDR3 DNA sequence: TGTGCCAGCAGTGAGGGATGGGTTACTGAAGCTTTCTTT. This translates into CASSEGWVTEAFF.

The chain recombines TRBV4-2 with TRBJ2-2; 8 bases align to TRBD2. The germline V gene has CDR1 LGHNA and CDR2 YNFKEQ. There are 17 residues in the CDR3. With 0 bases clipped from V and 6 bases from J, the junction kept 9 bases outside the gene matches. The CDR3 spells CASSQDQAGERSGELFF. In DNA form, the CDR3 reads TGTGCCAGCAGCCAAGATCAAGCGGGGGAGAGGTCCGGGGAGCTGTTTTTT.

This clone was picked up one time. The V gene is TRBV5-1, the J gene TRBJ2-1; TRBD2 agrees at 7 bases. The CDR3 has 13 amino acids. The germline V gene encodes CDR1 SGHRS and CDR2 YFSETQ. Trimming removed 4 bases from V and 4 bases from J; junction bases left unmatched: 2. The CDR3 DNA is TGCGCCAGCAGCAGGACTAGTTACAATGAGCAGTTCTTC. Translating gives CASSRTSYNEQFF.